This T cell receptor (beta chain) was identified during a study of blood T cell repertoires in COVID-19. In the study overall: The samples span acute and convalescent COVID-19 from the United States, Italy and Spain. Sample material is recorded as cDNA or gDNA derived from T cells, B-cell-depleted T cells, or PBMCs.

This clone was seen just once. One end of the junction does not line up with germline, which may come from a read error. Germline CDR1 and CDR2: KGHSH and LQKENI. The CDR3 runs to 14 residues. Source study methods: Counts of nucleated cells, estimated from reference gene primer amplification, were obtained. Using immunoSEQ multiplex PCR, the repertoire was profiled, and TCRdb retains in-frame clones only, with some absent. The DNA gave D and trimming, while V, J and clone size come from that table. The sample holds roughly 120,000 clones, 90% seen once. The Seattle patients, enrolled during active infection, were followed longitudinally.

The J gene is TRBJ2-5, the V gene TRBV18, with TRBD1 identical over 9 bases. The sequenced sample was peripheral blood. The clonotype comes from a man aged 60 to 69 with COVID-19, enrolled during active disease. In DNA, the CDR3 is TGTGCCAGTTCACCGGGACAGGGTGGTGAGACCCAGTACTTC. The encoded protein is CASSPGQGGETQYF.